One and the same sample provided the 18 T cell receptor beta chains below, sequenced in a study of T cells in narcolepsy. Profiling relied on immunoSEQ multiplex PCR, and the TCRdb table lists in-frame clones only, not all of them. The data hold around 39,000 clones, with 70% to 85% observed a single time. Material: CD45RA- memory CD4+ T cells from PBMCs. The source of these receptors is a human donor with narcolepsy.

The V gene is TRBV6-1, the J gene TRBJ2-7; no reliable D call. The V gene lost 1 base and the J gene lost 6 bases, with 16 bases spanning the gap. This CDR3 is 15 amino acids long. Germline V gene data show CDR1 as MNHNS and CDR2 as SASEGT. The CDR3 nucleotides are TGTGCCAGCAGTGAAGGTGCGACTGGGGTGGGCGAGCAGTACTTC. The encoded protein is CASSEGATGVGEQYF.

V gene TRBV6-5 combines with J gene TRBJ1-1; D is possibly TRBD1 (5 bases). The CDR3 sequence is 12 residues long. With 5 bases removed from V and 5 bases from J, the gap between germline ends came to 9 bases. The germline gives CDR1 MNHEY, CDR2 SVGAGI. The CDR3 loop is CASSVGGTEAFF. DNA for the CDR3: TGTGCCAGCAGTGTGGGGGGAACTGAAGCTTTCTTT.

This chain connects TRBV5-1 to TRBJ2-5, with unresolved D. The J call may be in error: the DNA end matches TRBJ2-7 better. Germline CDR1 reads SGHRS; CDR2 reads YFSETQ. The CDR3 covers 14 residues. In nucleotides, the CDR3 is TGCGCCAGCAGCTCTAAGGGATCCCCCTACGAGCAGTACTTC. Translated, it gives CASSSKGSPYEQYF.

The rearrangement links TRBV7-3 to TRBJ2-7; no clear D gene. The germline gives CDR1 SGHTA, CDR2 FQGTGA. V was clipped by 4 bases and J by 6 bases, with 13 bases between them. The CDR3 loop spans 13 amino acids. CDR3 bases: TGTGCCAGCAGCTCGGTCGCAATGGGCGAGCAGTACTTC. Amino acids: CASSSVAMGEQYF.

The rearrangement joins TRBV28 to TRBJ2-7; 13 nucleotides match TRBD2. The germline V gene encodes CDR1 MDHEN and CDR2 SYDVKM. J gave up 7 bases and V 5 bases, and 8 bases lay outside the gene matches. The CDR3 spans 15 residues. The CDR3 reads CASSKTSGGPKEQYF. The DNA for the CDR3 is TGTGCCAGCAGTAAGACTAGCGGGGGGCCGAAGGAGCAGTACTTC.

This clone was recorded a few times. The chain uses TRBV2 and TRBJ1-2; D gene ambiguous. Per the germline V gene, CDR1 is SNHLY and CDR2 is FYNNEI. Trimming removed 1 base at V and 3 bases at J, with 6 bases between. The CDR3 is 13 amino acids. CDR3 region: CASSEGFDYGYTF. The CDR3 DNA is TGTGCCAGCAGTGAAGGGTTTGACTATGGCTACACCTTC.

The chain couples TRBV5-1 to TRBJ1-5; D is possibly TRBD1 (5 bases). Trimming shortened V by 0 bases and J by 7 bases, and 11 bases separated the two germline ends. CDR1 and CDR2 (germline): SGHRS, YFSETQ. This CDR3 contains 14 residues. CDR3 amino acids: CASSLEGSGQPQHF. The CDR3 DNA sequence: TGCGCCAGCAGCTTGGAGGGGTCCGGACAGCCCCAGCATTTT.

This sequence joins TRBV19 and TRBJ2-3; D uncertain. Trimming shortened V by 2 bases and J by 0 bases, and 9 bases separated the two germline ends. The V gene's germline CDR1 is LNHDA and CDR2 SQIVND (reference sequence). CDR3 length: 15 amino acids. CDR3: CASSISGLSTDTQYF. The CDR3 DNA reads TGTGCCAGTAGTATATCTGGCTTAAGCACAGATACGCAGTATTTT.

The J gene is TRBJ1-2, the V gene TRBV7-2; a possible D gene is TRBD1 (6 bases). The CDR3 loop spans 14 amino acids. Germline V gene sequence: CDR1 SGHTA, CDR2 FQGNSA. The V gene lost 4 bases and the J gene lost 3 bases, with 12 bases spanning the gap. CDR3 region: CASSYGQKYYGYTF. In DNA form, the CDR3 reads TGTGCCAGCAGCTACGGACAGAAGTACTATGGCTACACCTTC.

The chain combines TRBV9 with TRBJ2-7; 9 bases are a match to TRBD1. Germline V lookup: CDR1 SGDLS, CDR2 YYNGEE. V shed 3 bases and J 3 bases; nucleotides not matched to a gene: 7. CDR3 length equals 15 residues. For the CDR3, the DNA is TGTGCCAGCAGCGCACCTACGGGACAGGGCTACGAGCAGTACTTC. This sequence encodes CASSAPTGQGYEQYF.

The chain is built from TRBV7-2 and TRBJ2-7, with TRBD1 identical over 8 bases. J gave up 2 bases and V 5 bases, and 2 bases lay outside the gene matches. This CDR3 has 13 residues. Per the germline V gene, CDR1 is SGHTA and CDR2 is FQGNSA. The CDR3: CASSRDRTYEQYF. DNA for the CDR3: TGTGCCAGCAGCAGGGACAGGACCTACGAGCAGTACTTC.

This chain joins TRBV9 and TRBJ2-5; TRBD2 matches at 8 bases. The J call may be incorrect, as the DNA end agrees better with TRBJ2-7. Germline CDR1 SGDLS, CDR2 YYNGEE. The CDR3 has 14 residues. CDR3 loop: CASSVSSGGYEQYF. As DNA, the CDR3 is TGTGCCAGCAGCGTTTCAAGCGGGGGTTACGAGCAGTACTTC.

This clone is a singleton in its sample. The V and J genes are TRBV19 and TRBJ1-2; tentative D call: TRBD1 (6 bases). The CDR3 covers 13 residues. Per germline, CDR1 LNHDA and CDR2 SQIVND (reference sequence). Trimming left V 7 bases short and J 4 bases short, with 13 bases between. The CDR3 DNA reads as TGTGCCAGTAATGGGGCAGGGGCCTATGGCTACACCTTC. This translates into CASNGAGAYGYTF.

The J gene is TRBJ1-2, the V gene TRBV7-6; 7 bases are shared with TRBD1. Trimming removed 1 base from V and 8 bases from J; junction bases left unmatched: 4. The CDR3 extends over 13 amino acids. Germline lookup yields CDR1 SGHVS and CDR2 FNYEAQ. The CDR3 nucleotides are TGTGCCAGCAGCTTAGGACAGGGAGGAGGCTACACCTTC. It translates to CASSLGQGGGYTF.

The chain employs TRBV7-8 and TRBJ1-1; 7 bases are a match to TRBD1. V shed 2 bases, J shed 1 base, and the junction held 4 bases outside the gene matches. Germline CDR1 SGHVS, CDR2 FQNEAQ. The CDR3 is 15 amino acids. CDR3 nucleotides: TGTGCCAGCAGCTTAACAACAGGGGCGAACACTGAAGCTTTCTTT. It codes for CASSLTTGANTEAFF. The full variable domain, completed using reference TRBV7-8 and TRBJ1-1, is GAGVSQSPRYKVAKRGQDVALRCDPISGHVSLFWYQQALGQGPEFLTYFQNEAQLDKSGLPSDRFFAERPEGSVSTLKIQRTQQEDSAVYLCASSLTTGANTEAFFGQGTRLTVV.

V gene TRBV21-1 combines with J gene TRBJ2-5; the D call of TRBD2 is as the table states it, not checked on the DNA. The DNA end lines up better with TRBJ2-7; the J call may be wrong. TRBV21-1 is listed as a pseudogene. The CDR3 runs to 17 residues. CDR3 sequence: CASSKPFSSGGAYEQYF. CDR3 nucleotide sequence: TGTGCCAGCAGCAAGCCCTTTTCCAGCGGGGGTGCCTACGAGCAGTACTTC.

The CDR3 nucleotides read TGTGCCACCAGCAGAGAGGTAGGGTATCAGCCCCAGCATTTT. Its translation is CATSREVGYQPQHF. The J gene is TRBJ1-5, the V gene TRBV15; D uncertain. V lost 0 bases to trimming and J lost 5 bases, with 8 bases between them. This CDR3 comprises 14 residues. Germline V CDR1 and CDR2: LNHNV, YYDKDF (reference sequence).

The V gene is TRBV28, the J gene TRBJ1-1; D gene ambiguous. V lost 6 bases, J lost 8 bases, and 25 bases lay in between. CDR3 length equals 16 residues. The germline CDR1 and CDR2 sequences are MDHEN and SYDVKM. The CDR3 DNA reads as TGTGCCAGCAGACCTTATGGTGATGAGAGATTCAGGGAAGCTTTCTTT. This gives the protein CASRPYGDERFREAFF. The full variable domain, completed using reference TRBV28 and TRBJ1-1, is DVKVTQSSRYLVKRTGEKVFLECVQDMDHENMFWYRQDPGLGLRLIYFSYDVKMKEKGDIPEGYSVSREKKERFSLILESASTNQTSMYLCASRPYGDERFREAFFGQGTRLTVV.